The clone carrying this T cell receptor (beta chain) was recorded many times. The antigen is not known. There are 14 residues in the CDR3. Looked up from germline, CDR1 is SQVTM and CDR2 is ANQGSEA. The V gene end was trimmed by 5 bases and the J gene end by 3 bases; junction bases not matched to a gene: 6. The sample is drawn from a study of early T cells in non-severe SARS-CoV-2 infection. On the study more broadly: The chains were unpaired, and the sequenced material was bulk RNA from unsorted whole blood. Overall study findings and caveats: VDJdb matching, biased toward anti-spike CD8 responses, missed private and CD4 specificities.

The library protocol tagged individual cDNA molecules with unique molecular identifiers. TCRdb independently ran MiXCR on the 5' RACE reads; one entry per CDR3 protein. The table shows tens of thousands of distinct CDR3 sequences, with more than 14% occurring only once. Sequencing was performed on whole blood, taken at baseline. This clonotype was obtained from an adult who was a healthcare worker with PCR-confirmed SARS-CoV-2 infection or an uninfected control (not recorded which). The rearrangement links TRBV29-1 to TRBJ2-1; the match to TRBD1 covers 8 bases. The CDR3 DNA reads as TGCAGCGTTCTCACCGGGACAGGCTACAATGAGCAGTTCTTC. Translated, it gives CSVLTGTGYNEQFF.